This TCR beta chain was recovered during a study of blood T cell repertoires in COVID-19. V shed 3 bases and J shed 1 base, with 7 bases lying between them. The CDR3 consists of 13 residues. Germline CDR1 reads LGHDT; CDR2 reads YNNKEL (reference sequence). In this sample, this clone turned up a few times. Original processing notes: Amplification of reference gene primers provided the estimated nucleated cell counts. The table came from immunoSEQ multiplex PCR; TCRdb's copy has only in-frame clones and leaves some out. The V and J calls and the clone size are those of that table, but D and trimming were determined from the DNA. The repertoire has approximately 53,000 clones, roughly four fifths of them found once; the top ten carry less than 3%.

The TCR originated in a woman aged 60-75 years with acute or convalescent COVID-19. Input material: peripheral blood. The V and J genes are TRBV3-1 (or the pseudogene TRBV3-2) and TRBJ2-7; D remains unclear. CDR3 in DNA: TGTGCCAGCAGCCAGCTAGTGTCCTACGAGCAGTACTTC. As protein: CASSQLVSYEQYF.